The source of this T cell receptor (beta chain) is a study of regulatory T cells in long-lasting Graves disease. In the case of this clonotype: One base away lies a much larger clone, so this may be a sequencing read error.

To make TCR beta libraries, researchers used iRepertoire HTBI primers and Arm-PCR of CDR3 regions. Authors' processing steps: Identification yielded around 64 TRBV and 13 to 15 TRBJ segments across samples. Via MiXCR, TCRdb re-called the multiplex PCR reads, giving one row per CDR3 protein. What appears here as the V and J calls and clone size reflects TCRdb's work, not the paper's. Counted here are about 290,000 distinct CDR3 sequences, under 25% occurring once; the ten biggest clones make up 56%. Germline values: CDR1 SQVTM, CDR2 ANQGSEA. CDR3 length equals 14 residues. The V end was cut by 5 bases, the J end by 1 base, with 14 bases between. Described time point: persistent/refractory GD, antithyroid drugs over 5 years with positive TRAb. RNA extracted from PBMCs served as the sequencing template.

This chain links TRBV29-1 with TRBJ1-2, with unresolved D. Sequenced here: peripheral blood mononuclear cells (PBMCs), sampled when the disease was refractory, from a patient treated with antithyroid drugs. This receptor was identified in a female donor with Graves disease. The CDR3 coding sequence is TGCAGCGTTTACGCAACGGGGAATAACTATGGCTACACCTTC. Its protein is CSVYATGNNYGYTF.